This T cell receptor beta chain was identified during a study of T cell clonality in common variable immunodeficiency. Study conclusions and caveats: CVID subjects had higher TCRbeta clonality than healthy controls, most marked in about a third. Reportedly, TCR beta sequences from common variable immunodeficiency showed fewer deletions and N-nucleotide insertions. Links between repertoire features and CVID complications were heterogeneity-limited.

Repertoires were generated with immunoSEQ multiplex PCR, while TCRdb's copy carries only in-frame clones and drops some. The table records about 34,000 clones without singletons, the ten largest covering about 29%. A word on this clone: Its specificity is unknown. The read stops 3 residues short of the end of the CDR3; the missing end is completed from the germline J gene.

For at least one year, all CVID subjects received replacement immunoglobulin. Blood came from CVID subjects not ill and not taking immunomodulatory or immunosuppressive medication. Germline-derived CDR1 and CDR2 are LNHDA and SQIVND (reference sequence). CDR3 length equals 14 residues. Trimming removed 9 bases at V and 5 bases at J, with 19 bases between. The chain recombines TRBV19 with TRBJ2-5; D is perhaps TRBD1 (5 bases). The specimen sequenced was peripheral blood mononuclear cells. This TCR was sampled from a human donor with common variable immunodeficiency. The CDR3 region is CASAWGTSSETQYF. The CDR3 DNA, read in part, is TGTGCCAGCGCCTGGGGCACGAGCTCGGAGACC. The whole variable domain, filled in from reference TRBV19 and TRBJ2-5, reads DGGITQSPKYLFRKEGQNVTLSCEQNLNHDAMYWYRQDPGQGLRLIYYSQIVNDFQKGDIAEGYSVSREKKESFPLTVTSAQKNPTAFYLCASAWGTSSETQYFGPGTRLLVL.